The entry below gives a single TCR beta chain sequence along with its context. The target antigen is unknown. A sample-barcoded 5' primer and a J-beta primer mix were used in a second PCR of about 7 to 11 cycles. MiXCR was run by TCRdb on the 5' RACE reads, yielding one entry per CDR3 protein. The data contain around 500,000 distinct CDR3 sequences, less than 60% of them singletons. V shed 4 bases and J 0 bases; nucleotides not matched to a gene: 11. CDR3 length equals 17 residues. CDR1 and CDR2 (germline): DFQATT, SNEGSKA (reference sequence). This sample stems from a study of blood T cells in healthy people across ages. Study observations and caveats: Among T cells, TCR beta diversity per million cells dropped roughly linearly as age rose.

The V call is TRBV20-1, the J call TRBJ1-5, with TRBD1 matching over 8 bases. The sample was blood. This TCR derives from a man at least 80 years old in good health. As DNA, the CDR3 is TGCAGTGCTACAGGGGGCAGCAATCATATTAGCAATCAGCCCCAGCATTTT. Its translation is CSATGGSNHISNQPQHF.